This T cell receptor (beta chain) came from a study of T cells in Graves' hyperthyroidism and ophthalmopathy. Study context: Initial diagnosis, before any treatment, was when peripheral blood was collected.

Authors of the study amplified TCR beta CDR3 regions from RNA transcripts. First-round RT-PCR with HTBI primers amplified the TCR CDR3 region. TCRdb passed the multiplex PCR reads through MiXCR, listing each CDR3 protein once. The table shows approximately 620,000 distinct CDR3 sequences, with approximately 15% occurring only once. The CDR3 contains 15 residues. The germline gives CDR1 MDHEN, CDR2 SYDVKM. Trimming took 6 bases from V and 1 from J, leaving 10 bases between them. Source material for PBMCs was roughly 10 ml fresh peripheral blood. General study findings and limits: Most thyroid clonotypes expanded above 0.001 appeared in blood too. Ophthalmopathy could be told apart from stable hyperthyroidism with a 13 V-J model.

This clonotype was picked up a small number of times. The antigen is unknown. This sequence joins TRBV28 and TRBJ2-6; D is unclear. The sequenced sample was blood. This sequence originates from a woman between 40 and 50 years old with Graves' ophthalmopathy. As DNA, the CDR3 is TGTGCCAGCAGCGTACAGCCTTCTGGGGCCAACGTCCTGACTTTC. This translates into CASSVQPSGANVLTF.